What follows describes a single T cell receptor beta chain. The sample belongs to a study of PD-1 blockade in classical Hodgkin lymphoma. The assay was immunoSEQ multiplex PCR, and TCRdb's table has in-frame clones only and misses some. The table lists just under 45,000 clones, roughly three quarters of them singletons. Every patient experienced relapse after autologous stem cell transplantation, and brentuximab vedotin exposure varied. Trimming took 3 bases from V and 8 from J, leaving 11 bases between them. This CDR3 spans 13 amino acids. The germline gives CDR1 SEHNR, CDR2 FQNEAQ (reference sequence).

The clonotype was recovered from a human donor with classical Hodgkin lymphoma. The chain uses TRBV7-9 and TRBJ2-1; possibly TRBD1 for D (5 bases). Sequencing used peripheral blood mononuclear cells (PBMCs), obtained before the second cycle of nivolumab. The CDR3 nucleotides are TGTGCCAGCAGCTTGTTAGGGGCGGATGAGCAGTTCTTC. Its translation is CASSLLGADEQFF.